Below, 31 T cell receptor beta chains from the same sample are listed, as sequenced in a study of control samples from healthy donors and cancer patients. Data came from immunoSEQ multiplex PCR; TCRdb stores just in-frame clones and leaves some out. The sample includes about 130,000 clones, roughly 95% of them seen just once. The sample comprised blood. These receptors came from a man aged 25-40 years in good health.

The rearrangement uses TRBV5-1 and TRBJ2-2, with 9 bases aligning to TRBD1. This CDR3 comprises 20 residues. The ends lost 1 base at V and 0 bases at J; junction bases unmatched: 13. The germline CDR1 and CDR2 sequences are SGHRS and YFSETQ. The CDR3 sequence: CASSLKQGASGVANTGELFF. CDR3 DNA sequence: TGCGCCAGCAGCTTGAAACAGGGGGCTAGCGGAGTCGCGAACACCGGGGAGCTGTTTTTT.

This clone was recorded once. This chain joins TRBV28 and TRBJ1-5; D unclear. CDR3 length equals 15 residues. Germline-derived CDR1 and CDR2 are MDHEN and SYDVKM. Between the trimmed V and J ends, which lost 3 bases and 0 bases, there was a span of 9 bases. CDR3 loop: CASSFEAYSNQPQHF. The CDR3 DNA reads TGTGCCAGCAGTTTCGAGGCGTATAGCAATCAGCCCCAGCATTTT.

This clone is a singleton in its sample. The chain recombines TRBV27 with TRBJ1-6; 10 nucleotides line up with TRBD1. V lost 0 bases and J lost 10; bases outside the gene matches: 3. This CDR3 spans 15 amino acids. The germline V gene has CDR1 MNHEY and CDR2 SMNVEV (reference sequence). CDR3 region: CASSLSRTGGSPLHF. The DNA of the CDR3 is TGTGCCAGCAGTTTATCACGGACAGGGGGATCACCCCTCCACTTT.

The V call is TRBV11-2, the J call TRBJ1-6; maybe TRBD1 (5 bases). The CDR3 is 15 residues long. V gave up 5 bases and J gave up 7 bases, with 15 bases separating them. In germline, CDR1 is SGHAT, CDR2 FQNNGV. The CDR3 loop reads CASSGGGWNNSPLHF. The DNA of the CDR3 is TGTGCCAGCAGCGGGGGAGGATGGAACAATTCACCCCTCCACTTT.

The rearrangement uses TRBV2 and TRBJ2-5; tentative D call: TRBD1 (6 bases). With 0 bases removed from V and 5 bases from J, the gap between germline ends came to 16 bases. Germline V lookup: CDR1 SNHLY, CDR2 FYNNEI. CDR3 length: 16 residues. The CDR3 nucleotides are TGTGCCAGCAGTGAAGCACTTAGGGGGTCCCGGGAGACCCAGTACTTC. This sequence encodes CASSEALRGSRETQYF.

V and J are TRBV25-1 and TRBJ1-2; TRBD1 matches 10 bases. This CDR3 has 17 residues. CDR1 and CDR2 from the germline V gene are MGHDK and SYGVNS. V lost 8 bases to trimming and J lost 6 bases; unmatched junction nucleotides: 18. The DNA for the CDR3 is TGTGCCAGCTTAATCGTAGGGAGAGACAGGGGGCTCCATGGCTACACCTTC. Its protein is CASLIVGRDRGLHGYTF.

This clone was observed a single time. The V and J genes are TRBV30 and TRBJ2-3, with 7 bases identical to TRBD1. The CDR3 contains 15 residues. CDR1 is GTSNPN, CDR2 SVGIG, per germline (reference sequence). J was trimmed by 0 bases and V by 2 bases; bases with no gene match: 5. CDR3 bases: TGTGCCTGGAGTCCGGGACAGCTTAGCACAGATACGCAGTATTTT. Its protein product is CAWSPGQLSTDTQYF. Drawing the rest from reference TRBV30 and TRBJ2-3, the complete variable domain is SQTIHQWPATLVQPVGSPLSLECTVEGTSNPNLYWYRQAAGRGLQLLFYSVGIGQISSEVPQNLSASRPQDRQFILSSKKLLLSDSGFYLCAWSPGQLSTDTQYFGPGTRLTVL.

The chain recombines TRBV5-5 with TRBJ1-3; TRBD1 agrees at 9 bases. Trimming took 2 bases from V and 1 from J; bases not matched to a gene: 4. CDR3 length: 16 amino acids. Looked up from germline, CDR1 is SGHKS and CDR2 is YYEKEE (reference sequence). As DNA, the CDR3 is TGTGCCAGCAGCTTCACAGGGGGCCTTTCTGGAAACACCATATATTTT. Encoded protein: CASSFTGGLSGNTIYF.

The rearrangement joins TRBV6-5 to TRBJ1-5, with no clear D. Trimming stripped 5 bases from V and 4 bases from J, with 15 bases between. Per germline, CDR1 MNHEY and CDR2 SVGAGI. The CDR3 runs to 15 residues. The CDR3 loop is CASSPLIGGNQPQHF. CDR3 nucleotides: TGTGCCAGCAGTCCGCTCATTGGCGGGAATCAGCCCCAGCATTTT.

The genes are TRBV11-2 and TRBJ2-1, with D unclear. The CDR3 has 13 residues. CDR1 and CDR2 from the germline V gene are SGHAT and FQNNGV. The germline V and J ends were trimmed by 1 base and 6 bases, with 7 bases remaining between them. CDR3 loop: CASSLAVSNEQFF. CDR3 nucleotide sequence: TGTGCCAGCAGCTTAGCGGTTTCCAATGAGCAGTTCTTC.

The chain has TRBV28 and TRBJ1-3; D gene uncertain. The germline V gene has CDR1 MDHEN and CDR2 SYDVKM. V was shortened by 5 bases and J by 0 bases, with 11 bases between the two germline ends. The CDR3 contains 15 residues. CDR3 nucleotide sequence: TGTGCCAGCAGTCCCCCCCTCCACTCTGGAAACACCATATATTTT. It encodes CASSPPLHSGNTIYF.

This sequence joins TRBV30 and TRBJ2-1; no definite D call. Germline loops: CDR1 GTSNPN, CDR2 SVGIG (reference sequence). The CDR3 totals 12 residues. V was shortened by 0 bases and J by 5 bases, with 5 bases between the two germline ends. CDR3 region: CAWSVTHNEQFF. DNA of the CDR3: TGTGCCTGGAGTGTAACGCACAATGAGCAGTTCTTC. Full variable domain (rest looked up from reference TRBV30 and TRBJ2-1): SQTIHQWPATLVQPVGSPLSLECTVEGTSNPNLYWYRQAAGRGLQLLFYSVGIGQISSEVPQNLSASRPQDRQFILSSKKLLLSDSGFYLCAWSVTHNEQFFGPGTRLTVL.

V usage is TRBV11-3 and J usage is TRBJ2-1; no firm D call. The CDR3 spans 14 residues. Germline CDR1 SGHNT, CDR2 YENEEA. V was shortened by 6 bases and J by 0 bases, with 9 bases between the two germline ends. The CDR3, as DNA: TGTGCCAGCAGTTATACGGGCTCCTACAATGAGCAGTTCTTC. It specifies CASSYTGSYNEQFF.

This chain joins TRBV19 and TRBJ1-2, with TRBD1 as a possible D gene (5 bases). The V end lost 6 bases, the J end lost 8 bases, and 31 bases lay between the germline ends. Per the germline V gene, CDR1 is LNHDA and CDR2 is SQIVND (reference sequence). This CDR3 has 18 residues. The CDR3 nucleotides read TGTGCCAGTAGCATCTCTTTCTTCGGGGGAATAGGGCTTGGCGGCTACACCTTC. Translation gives CASSISFFGGIGLGGYTF.

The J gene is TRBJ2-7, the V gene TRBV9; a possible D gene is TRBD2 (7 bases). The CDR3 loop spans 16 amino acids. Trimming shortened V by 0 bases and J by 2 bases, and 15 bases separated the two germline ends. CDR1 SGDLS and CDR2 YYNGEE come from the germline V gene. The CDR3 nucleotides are TGTGCCAGCAGCGTAGTCGGGGGGCAACCCACCTACGAGCAGTACTTC. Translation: CASSVVGGQPTYEQYF.

CDR3 sequence (DNA): TGTGCCAGCAGCTTAGCCAGGGTCCCGCCTAATGAAAAACTGTTTTTT. This sequence encodes CASSLARVPPNEKLFF. The genes are TRBV7-8 and TRBJ1-4, with D perhaps matching TRBD1 (5 bases). The CDR3 sequence is 16 residues long. Between the trimmed V and J ends, which lost 0 bases and 3 bases, there was a span of 11 bases. From germline, CDR1 is SGHVS and CDR2 FQNEAQ.

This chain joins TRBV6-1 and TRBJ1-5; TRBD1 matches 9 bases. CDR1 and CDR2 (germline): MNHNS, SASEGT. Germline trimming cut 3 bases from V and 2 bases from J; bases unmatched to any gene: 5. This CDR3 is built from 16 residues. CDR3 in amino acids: CASSDRQGGGNQPQHF. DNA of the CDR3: TGTGCCAGCAGTGACAGACAGGGGGGCGGCAATCAGCCCCAGCATTTT.

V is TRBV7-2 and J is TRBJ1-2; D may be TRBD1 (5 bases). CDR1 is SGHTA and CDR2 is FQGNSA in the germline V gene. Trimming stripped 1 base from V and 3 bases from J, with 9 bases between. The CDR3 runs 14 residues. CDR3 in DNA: TGTGCCAGCAGCTTAGTGCCAGGGTACTATGGCTACACCTTC. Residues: CASSLVPGYYGYTF.

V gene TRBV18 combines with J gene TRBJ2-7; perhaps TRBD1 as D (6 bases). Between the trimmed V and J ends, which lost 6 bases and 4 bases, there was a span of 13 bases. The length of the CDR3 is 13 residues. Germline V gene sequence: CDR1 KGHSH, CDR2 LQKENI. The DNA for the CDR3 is TGTGCCAGCTCCCGGGACACATCTTACGAGCAGTACTTC. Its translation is CASSRDTSYEQYF.

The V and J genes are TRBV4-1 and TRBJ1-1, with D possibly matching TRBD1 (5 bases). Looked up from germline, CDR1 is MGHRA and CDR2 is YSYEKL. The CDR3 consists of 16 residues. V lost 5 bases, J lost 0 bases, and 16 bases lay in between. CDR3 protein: CASSRGPQMLNTEAFF. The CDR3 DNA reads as TGCGCCAGCAGCAGGGGACCCCAAATGTTGAACACTGAAGCTTTCTTT.

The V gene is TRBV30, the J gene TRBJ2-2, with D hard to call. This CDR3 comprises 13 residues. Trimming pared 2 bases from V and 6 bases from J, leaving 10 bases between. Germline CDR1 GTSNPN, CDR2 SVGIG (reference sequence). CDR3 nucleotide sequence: TGTGCCTGGAGTTTGTCGATTTCCGGGGAGCTGTTTTTT. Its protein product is CAWSLSISGELFF.

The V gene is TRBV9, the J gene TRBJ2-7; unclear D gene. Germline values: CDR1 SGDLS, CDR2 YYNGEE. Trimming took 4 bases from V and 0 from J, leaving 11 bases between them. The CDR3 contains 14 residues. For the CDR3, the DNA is TGTGCCAGCAGCCCCCGGCCGGCCTCCTACGAGCAGTACTTC. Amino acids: CASSPRPASYEQYF. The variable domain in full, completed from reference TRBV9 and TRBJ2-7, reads DSGVTQTPKHLITATGQRVTLRCSPRSGDLSVYWYQQSLDQGLQFLIQYYNGEERAKGNILERFSAQQFPDLHSELNLSSLELGDSALYFCASSPRPASYEQYFGPGTRLTVT.

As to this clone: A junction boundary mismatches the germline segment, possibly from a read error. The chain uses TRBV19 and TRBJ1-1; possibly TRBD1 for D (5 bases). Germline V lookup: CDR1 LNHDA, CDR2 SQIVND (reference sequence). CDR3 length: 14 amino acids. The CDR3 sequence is CASCMMGGDTEAFF. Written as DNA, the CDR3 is TGTGCCAGTTGTATGATGGGGGGAGACACTGAAGCTTTCTTT.

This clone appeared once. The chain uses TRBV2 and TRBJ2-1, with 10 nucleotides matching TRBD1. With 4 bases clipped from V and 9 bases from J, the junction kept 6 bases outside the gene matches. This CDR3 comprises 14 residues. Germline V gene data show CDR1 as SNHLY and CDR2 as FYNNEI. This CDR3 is CASSVRQGAGEQFF. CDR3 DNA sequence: TGTGCCAGCAGTGTAAGACAGGGGGCAGGTGAGCAGTTCTTC.

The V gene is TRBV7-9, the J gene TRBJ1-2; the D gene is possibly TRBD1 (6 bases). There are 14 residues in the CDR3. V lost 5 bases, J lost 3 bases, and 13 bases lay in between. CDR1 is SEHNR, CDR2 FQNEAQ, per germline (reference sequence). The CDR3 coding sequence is TGTGCCAGCAGCCCGAAGGGGGGTGACTATGGCTACACCTTC. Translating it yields CASSPKGGDYGYTF.

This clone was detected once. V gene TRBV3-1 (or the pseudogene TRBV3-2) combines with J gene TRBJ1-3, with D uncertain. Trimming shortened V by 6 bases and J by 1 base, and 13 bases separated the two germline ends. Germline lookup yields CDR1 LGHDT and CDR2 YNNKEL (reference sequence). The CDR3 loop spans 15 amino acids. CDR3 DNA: TGTGCCAGCAGTTCGTGGGGAAGTTCTGGAAACACCATATATTTT. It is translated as CASSSWGSSGNTIYF.

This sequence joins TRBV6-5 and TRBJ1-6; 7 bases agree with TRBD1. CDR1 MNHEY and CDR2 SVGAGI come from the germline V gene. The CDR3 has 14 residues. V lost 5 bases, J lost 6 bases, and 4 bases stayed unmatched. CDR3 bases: TGTGCCAGCAGTCCGGGACAGCCTAATTCACCCCTCCACTTT. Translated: CASSPGQPNSPLHF.

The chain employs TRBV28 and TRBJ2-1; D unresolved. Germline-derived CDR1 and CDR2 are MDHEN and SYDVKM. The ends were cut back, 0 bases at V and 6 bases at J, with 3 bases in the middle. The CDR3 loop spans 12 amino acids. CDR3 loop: CASSLWGNEQFF. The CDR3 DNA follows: TGTGCCAGCAGTTTATGGGGCAATGAGCAGTTCTTC.

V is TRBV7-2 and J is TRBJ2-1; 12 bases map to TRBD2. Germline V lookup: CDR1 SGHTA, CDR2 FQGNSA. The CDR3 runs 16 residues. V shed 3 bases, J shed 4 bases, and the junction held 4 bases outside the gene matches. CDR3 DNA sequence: TGTGCCAGCAGCTTCGCGGGACTAGCGGGTTACAATGAGCAGTTCTTC. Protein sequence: CASSFAGLAGYNEQFF.

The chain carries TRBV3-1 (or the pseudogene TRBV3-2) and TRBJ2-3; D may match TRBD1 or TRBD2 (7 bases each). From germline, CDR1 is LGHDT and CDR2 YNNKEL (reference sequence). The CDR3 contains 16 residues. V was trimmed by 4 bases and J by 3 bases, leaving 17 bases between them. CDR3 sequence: CASSPWEGAGTDTQYF. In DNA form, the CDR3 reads TGTGCCAGCAGCCCCTGGGAGGGGGCGGGTACAGATACGCAGTATTTT.

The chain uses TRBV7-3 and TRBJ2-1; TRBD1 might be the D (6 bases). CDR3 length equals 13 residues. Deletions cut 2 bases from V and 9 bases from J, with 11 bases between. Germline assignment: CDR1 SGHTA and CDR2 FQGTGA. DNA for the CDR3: TGTGCCAGCAGCTTAGGGGGCACGGGTGAGCAGTTCTTC. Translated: CASSLGGTGEQFF.